The clone carrying this T cell receptor beta chain was seen a handful of times. Other nucleotide sequences from this sample produce the same CDR3. The CDR3 extends over 13 amino acids. V was pared by 3 bases and J by 2 bases, with 7 bases between. The germline CDR1 and CDR2 sequences are SEHNR and FQNEAQ (reference sequence). This record belongs to a study of PD-1 blockade in classical Hodgkin lymphoma. This table comes from immunoSEQ multiplex PCR, and its TCRdb copy is limited to in-frame clones, with some not included. The sample holds 120,000 to 150,000 clones, about 81% seen once. The patients all showed relapse after autologous stem cell transplantation, while their brentuximab vedotin exposure varied.

This sequence originates from a human donor with classical Hodgkin lymphoma. This sequence joins TRBV7-9 and TRBJ1-2, with D unclear. The sample consisted of peripheral blood mononuclear cells (PBMCs), taken before the second cycle of nivolumab. CDR3 DNA sequence: TGTGCCAGCAGCTTGGACGGAAACTATGGCTACACCTTC. This sequence encodes CASSLDGNYGYTF.